This T cell receptor beta chain was sequenced in a study of radiotherapy plus CTLA-4 blockade in lung cancer. Study at large: Across the patients, objective responses occurred in about 18%, and disease control in roughly 31%.

The table lists this clone with a count of one. Clones were read by immunoSEQ multiplex PCR, and TCRdb kept only the in-frame ones, dropping some. The repertoire consists of 50,000 or so clones, with roughly 90% occurring once and the leading ten covering about 7.2%. Germline V lookup: CDR1 MNHEY, CDR2 SVGAGI. Trimming took off 1 base at V and 9 bases at J, with 10 bases between the two ends. The CDR3 is made up of 13 amino acids. This chain uses TRBV6-5 with TRBJ2-1, with D possibly matching TRBD1 (6 bases). The sequence derives from a human donor with non-small cell lung cancer whose response to radiotherapy plus ipilimumab could not be evaluated. This material consisted of peripheral blood, taken from a patient treated with radiotherapy plus ipilimumab. CDR3 region: CASSYLGAVEQFF. The DNA of the CDR3 is TGTGCCAGCAGTTACTTGGGGGCGGTTGAGCAGTTCTTC.